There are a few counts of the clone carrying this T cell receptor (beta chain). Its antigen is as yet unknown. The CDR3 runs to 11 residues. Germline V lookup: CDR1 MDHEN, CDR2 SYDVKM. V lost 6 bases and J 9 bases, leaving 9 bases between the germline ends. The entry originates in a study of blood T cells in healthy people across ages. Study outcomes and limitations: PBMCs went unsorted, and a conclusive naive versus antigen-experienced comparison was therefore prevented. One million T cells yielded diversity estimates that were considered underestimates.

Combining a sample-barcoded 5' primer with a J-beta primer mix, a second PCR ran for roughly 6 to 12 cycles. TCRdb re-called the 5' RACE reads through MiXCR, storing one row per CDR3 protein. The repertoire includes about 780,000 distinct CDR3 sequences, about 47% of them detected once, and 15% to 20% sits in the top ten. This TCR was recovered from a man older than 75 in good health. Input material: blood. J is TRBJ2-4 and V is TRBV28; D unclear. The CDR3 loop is CASRQESIQYF. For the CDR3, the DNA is TGTGCCAGCAGGCAGGAAAGCATTCAGTACTTC.